Listed below are T cell receptor beta chains from one sample, sequenced in a study of blood T cell repertoires in COVID-19. The repertoire was sequenced with immunoSEQ multiplex PCR; TCRdb's copy has only in-frame clones and lacks some. This repertoire shows over 250,000 clones, about nine tenths found once; its top ten account for 2% to 2.5%. The sequenced material came from peripheral blood. These TCRs come from a man in his fifties or sixties with acute or convalescent COVID-19. Each CDR3 is given with its conserved first and last residue. Size values are once, few and many counts, or a class for expanded clones, and some rows have none.

TRBV3-1/TRBV3-2	.	17	CASSQDITDRAGNEQFF
TRBV12-3/TRBV12-4	.	12	CASRGANEKLFF
TRBV5-4	once	16	CASSLLGGTGTDTQYF
TRBV10-3	.	11	CASSVGGIQYF
TRBV5-4	.	16	CASSLARAGANYGYTF
TRBV12-3/TRBV12-4	.	13	CASSRTEGNTIYF
TRBV5-1	.	18	CASSIGGSGLAAQETQYF
TRBV9	.	19	CASSVPWSGALGAKNIQYF
TRBV4-2	.	17	CASSQDLRGGPYNEQFF
TRBV6-5	.	14	CASKTGTASYEQYF
TRBV19	.	15	CASSIGQLGDTEAFF
TRBV23-1	once	15	CASNHRGLCTDTQYF
TRBV5-1	.	14	CASSFDRAQETQYF
TRBV5-4	.	14	CASSQDRDRDTQYF
TRBV30	.	13	CAWSPLRDREAFF
TRBV10-1	.	16	CASSGQTGGQYNEQFF
TRBV19	.	16	CASSGAGSKVWNEQFF
TRBV5-6	once	17	CASSLGRRAISKNIQYF
TRBV24-1	.	14	CATSPALGTDTQYF
TRBV27	.	11	CASRFVYGYTF
TRBV5-1	.	15	CASSLGGRGDQPQHF
TRBV3-1/TRBV3-2	.	15	CASSPQGALTDTQYF
TRBV18	.	15	CASSPVQISNQPQHF
TRBV5-5	.	15	CASSLTGGGSYEQYF
TRBV11-2	.	16	CASSFLTSGAYNEQFF
TRBV5-5	.	14	CASSLDRGRETQYF
TRBV3-1/TRBV3-2	.	16	CASSQWSGQGLTEAFF
TRBV27	.	16	CASFGGSIPLFYGYTF
TRBV24-1	.	15	CATRAIRDTSYEQYF
TRBV5-4	.	18	CASSLRASGGHSVETQYF
TRBV24-1	.	15	CATSDPRTGEDEQYF
TRBV13	once	13	CASSGQEDSPLHF
TRBV6-5	.	12	CASSYSGGGYTF
TRBV5-1	once	11	CASNSGNEQFF
TRBV29-1	.	13	CSVDGGGKVEQYF
TRBV4-2	.	14	CASSHSSGEETQYF
TRBV10-2	.	15	CASSDPGGIGETQYF
TRBV3-1/TRBV3-2	.	16	CASSHLTSGDTDTQYF
TRBV5-4	once	14	CASSSGQGDYGYTF
TRBV19	.	14	CASSPQARTDTQYF
TRBV27	.	12	CASSLLGDEQYF
TRBV30	.	14	CAWCKQGPGDEQFF
TRBV7-9	.	15	CASSSLAGDTGTQYF
TRBV6-5	once	14	CASRAGVGADTQYF
TRBV18	.	16	CASSPIRDRNTGELFF
TRBV25-1	.	17	CASTSAGQGLLNTEAFF
TRBV6-6	.	15	CASSYLGTLNEKLFF
TRBV19	.	13	CASSIVRYNEQFF
TRBV6-1	.	17	CASSEVLAGGPGYEQYF
TRBV3-1/TRBV3-2	.	14	CASSLNLRNQPQHF
TRBV11-3	.	14	CASSSQGGTGELFF
TRBV3-1/TRBV3-2	.	14	CASSQRDRATEAFF
TRBV5-6	.	16	CASSSSLTGTGQPQHF
TRBV9	.	17	CASSPGQGNSGANVLTF
TRBV6-5	.	14	CASSYYQGDNEQFF
TRBV11-3	.	13	CASSLMTGDTQYF
TRBV29-1	.	11	CSVQGIQGQYF